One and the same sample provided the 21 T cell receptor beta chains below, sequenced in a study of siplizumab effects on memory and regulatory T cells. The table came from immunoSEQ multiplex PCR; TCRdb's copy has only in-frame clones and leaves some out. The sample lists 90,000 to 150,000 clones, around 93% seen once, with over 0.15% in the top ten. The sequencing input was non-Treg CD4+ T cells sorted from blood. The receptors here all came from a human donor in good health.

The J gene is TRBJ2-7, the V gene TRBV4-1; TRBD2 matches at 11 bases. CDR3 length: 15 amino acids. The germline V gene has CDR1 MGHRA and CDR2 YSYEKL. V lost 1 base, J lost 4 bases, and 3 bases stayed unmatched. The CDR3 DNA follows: TGCGCCAGCAGCCAAGGACTAGCGGGGAAATACGAGCAGTACTTC. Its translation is CASSQGLAGKYEQYF.

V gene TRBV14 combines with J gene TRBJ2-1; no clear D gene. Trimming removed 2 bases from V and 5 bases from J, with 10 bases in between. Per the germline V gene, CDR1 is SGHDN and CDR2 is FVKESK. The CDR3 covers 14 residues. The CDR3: CASSQQLTDNEQFF. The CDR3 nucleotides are TGTGCCAGCAGCCAACAACTTACAGACAATGAGCAGTTCTTC.

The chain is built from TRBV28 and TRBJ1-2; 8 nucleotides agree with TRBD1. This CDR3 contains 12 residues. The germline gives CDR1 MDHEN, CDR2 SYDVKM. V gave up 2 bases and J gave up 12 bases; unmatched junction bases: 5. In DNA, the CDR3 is TGTGCCAGCAGTTTACTACAGGGGGGTGACACCTTC. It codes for CASSLLQGGDTF.

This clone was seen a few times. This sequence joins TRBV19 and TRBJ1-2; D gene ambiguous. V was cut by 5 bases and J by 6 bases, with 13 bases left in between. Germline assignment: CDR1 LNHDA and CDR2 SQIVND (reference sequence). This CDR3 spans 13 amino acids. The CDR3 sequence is CASSPVNSHGYTF. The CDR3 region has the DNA TGTGCCAGTAGTCCCGTCAACTCCCATGGCTACACCTTC.

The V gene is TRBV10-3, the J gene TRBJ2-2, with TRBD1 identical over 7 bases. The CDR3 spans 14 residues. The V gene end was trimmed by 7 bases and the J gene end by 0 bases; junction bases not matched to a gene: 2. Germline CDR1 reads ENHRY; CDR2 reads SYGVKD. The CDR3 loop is CAIKGGANTGELFF. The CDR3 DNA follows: TGTGCCATCAAAGGGGGCGCGAACACCGGGGAGCTGTTTTTT.

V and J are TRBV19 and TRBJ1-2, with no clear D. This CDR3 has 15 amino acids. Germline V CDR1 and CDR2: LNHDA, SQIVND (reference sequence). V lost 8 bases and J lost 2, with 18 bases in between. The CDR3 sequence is CASAQKLGTNYGYTF. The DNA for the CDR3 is TGTGCCAGTGCCCAAAAATTAGGCACAAACTATGGCTACACCTTC.

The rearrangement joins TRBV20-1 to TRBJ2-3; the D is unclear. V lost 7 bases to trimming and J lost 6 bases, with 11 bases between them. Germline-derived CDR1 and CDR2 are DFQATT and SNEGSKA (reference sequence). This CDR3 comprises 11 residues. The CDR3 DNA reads TGCAGTGTTGGTCCACGGGATACGCAGTATTTT. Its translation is CSVGPRDTQYF.

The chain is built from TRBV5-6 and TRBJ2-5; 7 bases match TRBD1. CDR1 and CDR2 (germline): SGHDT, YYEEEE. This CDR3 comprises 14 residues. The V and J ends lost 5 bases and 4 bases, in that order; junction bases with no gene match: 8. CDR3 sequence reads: CASSFDRVGETQYF. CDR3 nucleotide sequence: TGTGCCAGCAGTTTCGACAGGGTCGGAGAGACCCAGTACTTC.

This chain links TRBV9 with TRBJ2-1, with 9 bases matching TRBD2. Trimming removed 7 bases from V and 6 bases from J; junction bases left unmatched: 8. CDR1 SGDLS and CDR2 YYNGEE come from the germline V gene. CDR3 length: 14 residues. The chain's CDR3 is CASAKRGEINEQFF. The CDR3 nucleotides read TGTGCCAGCGCTAAGCGGGGGGAGATCAATGAGCAGTTCTTC.

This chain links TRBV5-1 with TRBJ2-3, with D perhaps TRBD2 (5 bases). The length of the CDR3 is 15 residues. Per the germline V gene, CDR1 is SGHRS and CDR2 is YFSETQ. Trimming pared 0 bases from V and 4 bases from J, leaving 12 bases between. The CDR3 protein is CASSLVEGGADTQYF. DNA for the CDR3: TGCGCCAGCAGCTTGGTCGAGGGCGGAGCAGATACGCAGTATTTT. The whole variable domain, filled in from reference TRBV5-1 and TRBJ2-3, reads KAGVTQTPRYLIKTRGQQVTLSCSPISGHRSVSWYQQTPGQGLQFLFEYFSETQRNKGNFPGRFSGRQFSNSRSEMNVSTLELGDSALYLCASSLVEGGADTQYFGPGTRLTVL.

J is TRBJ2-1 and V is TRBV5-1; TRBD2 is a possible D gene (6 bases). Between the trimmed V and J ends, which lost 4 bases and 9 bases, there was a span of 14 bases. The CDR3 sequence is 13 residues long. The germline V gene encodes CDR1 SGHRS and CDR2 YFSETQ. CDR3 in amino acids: CASSTRLEVEQFF. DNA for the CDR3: TGCGCCAGCAGCACTAGACTAGAGGTTGAGCAGTTCTTC. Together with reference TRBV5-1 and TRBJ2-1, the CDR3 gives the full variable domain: KAGVTQTPRYLIKTRGQQVTLSCSPISGHRSVSWYQQTPGQGLQFLFEYFSETQRNKGNFPGRFSGRQFSNSRSEMNVSTLELGDSALYLCASSTRLEVEQFFGPGTRLTVL.

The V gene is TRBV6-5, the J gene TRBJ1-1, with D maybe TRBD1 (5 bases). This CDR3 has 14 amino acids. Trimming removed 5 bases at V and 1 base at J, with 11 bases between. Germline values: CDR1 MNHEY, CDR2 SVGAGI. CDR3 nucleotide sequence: TGTGCCAGCAGTCCTCAGGGCACGAACACTGAAGCTTTCTTT. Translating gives CASSPQGTNTEAFF.

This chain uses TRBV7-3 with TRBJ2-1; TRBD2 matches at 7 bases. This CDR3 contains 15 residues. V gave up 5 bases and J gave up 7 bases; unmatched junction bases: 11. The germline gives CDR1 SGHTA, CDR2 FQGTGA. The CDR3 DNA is TGTGCCAGCAGCCCTCGGGGGGACTACCCAAATGAGCAGTTCTTC. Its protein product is CASSPRGDYPNEQFF.

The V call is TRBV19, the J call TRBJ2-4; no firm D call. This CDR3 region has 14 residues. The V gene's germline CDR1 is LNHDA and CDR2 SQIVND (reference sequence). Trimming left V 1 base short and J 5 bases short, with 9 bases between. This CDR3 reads CASSIGLSQNIQYF. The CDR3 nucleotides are TGTGCCAGTAGTATAGGCTTGAGCCAAAACATTCAGTACTTC.

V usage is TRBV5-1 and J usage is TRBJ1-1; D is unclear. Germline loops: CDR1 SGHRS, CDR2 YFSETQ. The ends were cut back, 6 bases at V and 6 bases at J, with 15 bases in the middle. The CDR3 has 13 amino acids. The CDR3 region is CASKSTDGAEAFF. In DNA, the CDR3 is TGCGCCAGCAAATCGACTGACGGGGCTGAAGCTTTCTTT.

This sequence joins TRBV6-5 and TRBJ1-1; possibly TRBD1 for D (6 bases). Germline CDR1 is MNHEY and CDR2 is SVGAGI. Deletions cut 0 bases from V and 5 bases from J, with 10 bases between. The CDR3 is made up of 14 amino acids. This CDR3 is CASSYSAGVTEAFF. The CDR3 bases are TGTGCCAGCAGTTACTCAGCAGGGGTGACTGAAGCTTTCTTT.

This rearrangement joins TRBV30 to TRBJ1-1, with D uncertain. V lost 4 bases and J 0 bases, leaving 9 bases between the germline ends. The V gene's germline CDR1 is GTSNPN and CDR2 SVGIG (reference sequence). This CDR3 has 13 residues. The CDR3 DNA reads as TGTGCCTGGAACAACATGATGAACACTGAAGCTTTCTTT. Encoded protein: CAWNNMMNTEAFF.

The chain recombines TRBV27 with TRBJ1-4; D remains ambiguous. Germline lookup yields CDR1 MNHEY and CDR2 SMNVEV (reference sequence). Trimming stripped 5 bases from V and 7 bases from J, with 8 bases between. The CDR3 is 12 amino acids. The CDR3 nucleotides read TGTGCCAGCAGTGATCGTGGTGAAAAACTGTTTTTT. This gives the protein CASSDRGEKLFF.

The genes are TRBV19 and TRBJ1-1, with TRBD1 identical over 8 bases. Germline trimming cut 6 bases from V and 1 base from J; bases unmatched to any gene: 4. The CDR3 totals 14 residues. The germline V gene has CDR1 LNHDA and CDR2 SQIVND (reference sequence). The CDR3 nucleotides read TGTGCCAGTAGCAGGGGGCTGGAGAACACTGAAGCTTTCTTT. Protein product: CASSRGLENTEAFF. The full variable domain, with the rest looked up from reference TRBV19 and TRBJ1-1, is DGGITQSPKYLFRKEGQNVTLSCEQNLNHDAMYWYRQDPGQGLRLIYYSQIVNDFQKGDIAEGYSVSREKKESFPLTVTSAQKNPTAFYLCASSRGLENTEAFFGQGTRLTVV.

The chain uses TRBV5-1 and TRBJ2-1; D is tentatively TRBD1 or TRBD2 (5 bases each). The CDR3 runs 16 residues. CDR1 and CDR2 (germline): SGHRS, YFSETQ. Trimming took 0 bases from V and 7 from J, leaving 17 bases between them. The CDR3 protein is CASSLAAREFWNEQFF. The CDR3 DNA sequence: TGCGCCAGCAGCTTGGCCGCCAGGGAGTTTTGGAATGAGCAGTTCTTC. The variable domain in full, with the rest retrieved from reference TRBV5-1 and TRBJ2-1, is KAGVTQTPRYLIKTRGQQVTLSCSPISGHRSVSWYQQTPGQGLQFLFEYFSETQRNKGNFPGRFSGRQFSNSRSEMNVSTLELGDSALYLCASSLAAREFWNEQFFGPGTRLTVL.

The DNA of the CDR3 is TGTGCCAGCAGTAGCTCTGGACAGCTTAACTATGGCTACACCTTC. Translation gives CASSSSGQLNYGYTF. This sequence joins TRBV28 and TRBJ1-2; a weak D match, TRBD1 (6 bases). Deletions cut 5 bases from V and 1 base from J, with 14 bases between. CDR1 and CDR2 from the germline V gene are MDHEN and SYDVKM. This CDR3 is 15 amino acids long.